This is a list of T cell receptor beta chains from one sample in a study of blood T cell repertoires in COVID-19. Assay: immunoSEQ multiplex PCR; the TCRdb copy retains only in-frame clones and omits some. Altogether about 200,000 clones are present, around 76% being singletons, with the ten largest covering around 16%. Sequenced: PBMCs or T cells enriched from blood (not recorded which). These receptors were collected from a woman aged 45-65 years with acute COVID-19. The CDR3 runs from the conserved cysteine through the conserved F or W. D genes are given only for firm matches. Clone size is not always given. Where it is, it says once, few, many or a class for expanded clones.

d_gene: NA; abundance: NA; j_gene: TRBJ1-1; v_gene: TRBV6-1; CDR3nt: TGTGCCAGCAGTGACCTACAGGGATTCGACACTGAAGCTTTCTTT; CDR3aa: CASSDLQGFDTEAFF
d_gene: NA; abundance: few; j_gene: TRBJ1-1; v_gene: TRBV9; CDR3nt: TGTGCCAGCAGGGCAGGGGACAAGAACACTGAAGCTTTCTTT; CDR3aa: CASRAGDKNTEAFF
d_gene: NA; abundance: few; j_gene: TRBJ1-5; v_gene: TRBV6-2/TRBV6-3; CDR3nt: TGTGCCAGCAGCCCTCACAGGGAGGGTCAGCCCCAGCATTTT; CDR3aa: CASSPHREGQPQHF
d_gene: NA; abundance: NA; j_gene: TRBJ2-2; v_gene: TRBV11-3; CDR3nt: TGTGCCAGCAGCTTAACCCCACTGAACACCGGGGAGCTGTTTTTT; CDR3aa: CASSLTPLNTGELFF
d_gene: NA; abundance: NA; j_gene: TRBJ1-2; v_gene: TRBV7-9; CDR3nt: TGTGCCAGCAGCCCTCCTGGGGCGCGGGGCTATGGCTACACCTTC; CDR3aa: CASSPPGARGYGYTF
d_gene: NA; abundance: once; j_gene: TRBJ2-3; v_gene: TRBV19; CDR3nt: TGTGCCACCAAAGATCGGGTCGGACTCAGAGCAGATACGCAGTATTTT; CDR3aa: CATKDRVGLRADTQYF
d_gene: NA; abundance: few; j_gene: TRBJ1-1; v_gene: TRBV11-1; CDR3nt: TGTGCCAGCAGCTTAGATGCCAGAATAAACACTGAAGCTTTCTTT; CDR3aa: CASSLDARINTEAFF
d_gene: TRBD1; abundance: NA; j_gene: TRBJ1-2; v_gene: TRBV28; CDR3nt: TGTGCCAGCAGAGTCGACAGGGGCCGCTTTTACACCTTC; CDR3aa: CASRVDRGRFYTF
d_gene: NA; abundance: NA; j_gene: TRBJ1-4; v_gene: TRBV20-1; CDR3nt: TGCAGTGCTAGTGGACCCGCGGGGGAAAAACTGTTTTTT; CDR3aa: CSASGPAGEKLFF
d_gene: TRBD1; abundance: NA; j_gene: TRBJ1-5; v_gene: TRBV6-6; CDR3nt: TGTGCCAGCAGGCTGACAGGGGGCGATCAGCCCCAGCATTTT; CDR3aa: CASRLTGGDQPQHF
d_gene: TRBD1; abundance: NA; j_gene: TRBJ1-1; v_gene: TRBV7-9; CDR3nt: TGTGCCAGCAGCTCCCTCCCGGGACAGGGGGGCGACACTGAAGCTTTCTTT; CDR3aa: CASSSLPGQGGDTEAFF
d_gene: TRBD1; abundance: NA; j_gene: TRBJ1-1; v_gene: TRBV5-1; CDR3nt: TGCGCCAGCAGCCGGACAGGGGATTCAGGAGCTTTCTTT; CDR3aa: CASSRTGDSGAFF
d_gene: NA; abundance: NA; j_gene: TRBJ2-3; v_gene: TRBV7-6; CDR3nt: TGTGCCAGCGCACAGGGCACAGATACGCAGTATTTT; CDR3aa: CASAQGTDTQYF
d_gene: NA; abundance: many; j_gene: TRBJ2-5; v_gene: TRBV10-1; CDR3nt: TGCGCCAGCAGTGCGAGGGGGGGCCGGGAGACCCAGTACTTC; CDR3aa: CASSARGGRETQYF
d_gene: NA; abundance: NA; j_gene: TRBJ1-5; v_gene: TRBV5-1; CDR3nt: TGTGCCAGCAGCTTAGGTGACTTCAATCAGCCCCAGCATTTT; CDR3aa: CASSLGDFNQPQHF
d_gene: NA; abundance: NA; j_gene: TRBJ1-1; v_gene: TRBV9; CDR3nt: TGTGCCAGCAGCGGACCACAGGGAGAAGCTTTCTTT; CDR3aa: CASSGPQGEAFF
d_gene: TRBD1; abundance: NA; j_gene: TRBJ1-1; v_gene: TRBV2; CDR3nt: TGTGCCAGCAGTGGGGACAGGAGAAACACTGAAGCTTTCTTT; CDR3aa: CASSGDRRNTEAFF
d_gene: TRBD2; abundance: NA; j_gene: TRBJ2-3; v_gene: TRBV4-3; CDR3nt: TGCGCCAGCAGCCAACATAGCGGGGTCACAGATACGCAGTATTTT; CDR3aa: CASSQHSGVTDTQYF
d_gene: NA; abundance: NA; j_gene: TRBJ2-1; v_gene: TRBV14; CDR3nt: TGTGCCAGCAGCCACCCCTCCTGGGCAGGGTTGTACAATGAGCAGTTCTTC; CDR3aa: CASSHPSWAGLYNEQFF
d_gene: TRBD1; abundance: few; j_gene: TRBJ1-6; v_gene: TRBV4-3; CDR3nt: TGCGCCAGCAGCCAGACAGGGGACGGGGGATTCTCCTATAATTCACCCCTCCACTTT; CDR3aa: CASSQTGDGGFSYNSPLHF
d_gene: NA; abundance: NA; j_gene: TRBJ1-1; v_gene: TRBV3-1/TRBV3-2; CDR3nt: TGTGCCAGCAGCAGTTCTACTCAGGGAGGTGAAGCTTTCTTT; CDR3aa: CASSSSTQGGEAFF
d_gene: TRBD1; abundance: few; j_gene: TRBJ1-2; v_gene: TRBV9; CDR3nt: TGTGCCAGCAGCGTCGGACAGGTCGACTATGGCTACACCTTC; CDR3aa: CASSVGQVDYGYTF
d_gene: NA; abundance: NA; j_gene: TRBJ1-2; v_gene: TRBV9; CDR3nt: TGTGCCAGCAGCGTAGAAGGCCGACGGGGCTATGGCTACACCTTC; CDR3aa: CASSVEGRRGYGYTF
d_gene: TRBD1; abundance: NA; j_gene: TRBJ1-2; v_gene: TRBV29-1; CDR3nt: TGCAGCGTTGTGACAGGGGCCTATGGCTACACCTTC; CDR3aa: CSVVTGAYGYTF
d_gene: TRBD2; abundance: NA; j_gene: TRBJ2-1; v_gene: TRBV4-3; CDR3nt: TGCGCCAGGTCGGGACTAGCCTACAATGAGCAGTTCTTC; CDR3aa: CARSGLAYNEQFF
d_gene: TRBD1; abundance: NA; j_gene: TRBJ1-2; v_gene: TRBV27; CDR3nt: TGTGCCAGCAGTCCCGGACAGGCAGGAAGGGGCTACACCTTC; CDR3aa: CASSPGQAGRGYTF
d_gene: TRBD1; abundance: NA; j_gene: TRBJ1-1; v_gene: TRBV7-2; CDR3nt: TGTGCCAGCAGCCTAGACAGGGGCACTGAAGCTTTCTTT; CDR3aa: CASSLDRGTEAFF
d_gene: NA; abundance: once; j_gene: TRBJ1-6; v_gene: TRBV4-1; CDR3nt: TGCGCCAGCAGCCAGGCCCCCCTGAGGCACCGAAATTCACCCCTCCACTTT; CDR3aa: CASSQAPLRHRNSPLHF
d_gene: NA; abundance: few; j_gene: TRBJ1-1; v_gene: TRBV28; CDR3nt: TGTGCCAGCAGTTGGACAACTGAAGCTTTCTTT; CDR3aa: CASSWTTEAFF
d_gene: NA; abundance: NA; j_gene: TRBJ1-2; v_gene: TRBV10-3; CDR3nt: TGTGCCATCAGTGAGCGATGGACGGCGGGGGGTGGCTACACCTTC; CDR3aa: CAISERWTAGGGYTF
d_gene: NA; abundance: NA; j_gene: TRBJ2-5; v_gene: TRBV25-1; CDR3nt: TGTGCCAGCAGTGAGCTAGTGGGGGGGGCCCCAGAGACCCAGTACTTC; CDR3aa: CASSELVGGAPETQYF
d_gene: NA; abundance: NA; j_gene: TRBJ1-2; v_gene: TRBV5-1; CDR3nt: TGCGCCACCGCCCGGGACATTGACACCACTAACTATGGCTACACCTTC; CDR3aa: CATARDIDTTNYGYTF
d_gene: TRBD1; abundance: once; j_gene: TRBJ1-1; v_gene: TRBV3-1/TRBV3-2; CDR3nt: TGTGCCAGCAGCCCGCATCGGACAGGCATGAACACTGAAGCTTTCTTT; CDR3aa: CASSPHRTGMNTEAFF
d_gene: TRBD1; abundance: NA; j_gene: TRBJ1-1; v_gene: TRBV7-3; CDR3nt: TGTGCCAGCAGCCCCGACAGGGCCACTGAAGCTTTCTTT; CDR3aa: CASSPDRATEAFF
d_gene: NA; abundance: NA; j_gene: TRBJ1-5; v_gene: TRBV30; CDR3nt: TGTGCCTGGAGCGTTAGTTCAGGGATCCATAGCAATCAGCCCCAGCATTTT; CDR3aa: CAWSVSSGIHSNQPQHF
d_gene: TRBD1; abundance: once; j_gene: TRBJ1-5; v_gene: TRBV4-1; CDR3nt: TGCGCCAGCAGCCAAGAAGGGGGCAACTTCAATCAGCCCCAGCATTTT; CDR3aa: CASSQEGGNFNQPQHF
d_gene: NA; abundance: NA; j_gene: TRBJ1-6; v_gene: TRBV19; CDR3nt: TGTGCCAGTAGGGTACAGGGAGTCTGGACTTCACCCCTCCACTTT; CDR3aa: CASRVQGVWTSPLHF
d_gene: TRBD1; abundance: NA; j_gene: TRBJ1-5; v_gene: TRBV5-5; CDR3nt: TGTGCCAGCAGCACCGGGACAGGGGTGGACAATCAGCCCCAGCATTTT; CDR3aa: CASSTGTGVDNQPQHF
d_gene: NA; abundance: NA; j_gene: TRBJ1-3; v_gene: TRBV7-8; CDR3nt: TGTGCCAGCAGCTTACAGGTTTACACCGCCTTCTCTGGAAACACCATATATTTT; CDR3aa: CASSLQVYTAFSGNTIYF
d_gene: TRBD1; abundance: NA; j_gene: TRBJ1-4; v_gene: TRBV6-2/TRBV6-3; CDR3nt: TGTGCCAGCAGTTACGTACCGGACAGGAATGAAAAACTGTTTTTT; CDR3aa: CASSYVPDRNEKLFF
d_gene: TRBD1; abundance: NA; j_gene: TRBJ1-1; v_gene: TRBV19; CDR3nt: TGTGCCAGTAGAACGACAGGGGGGGTAAACACTGAAGCTTTCTTT; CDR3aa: CASRTTGGVNTEAFF
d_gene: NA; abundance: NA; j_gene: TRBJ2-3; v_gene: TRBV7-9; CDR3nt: TGTGCCAGCGACAGGGAGGCAGATACGCAGTATTTT; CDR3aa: CASDREADTQYF
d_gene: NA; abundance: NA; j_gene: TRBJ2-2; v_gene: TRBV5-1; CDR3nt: TGCGCCAGCAGCGTGGACAGAGCGAACACCGGGGAGCTGTTTTTT; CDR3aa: CASSVDRANTGELFF
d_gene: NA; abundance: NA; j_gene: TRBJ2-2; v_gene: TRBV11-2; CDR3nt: TGTGCCAGCAGCTCACAGGAAAACACCGGGGAGCTGTTTTTT; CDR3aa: CASSSQENTGELFF
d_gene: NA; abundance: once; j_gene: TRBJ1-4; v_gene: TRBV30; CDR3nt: TGTGCCTACCTGGCGGGTGCGGGGCTTGGTGAAAAACTGTTTTTT; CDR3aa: CAYLAGAGLGEKLFF